This T cell receptor beta chain was captured in a study of CD8+ T cells in alopecia areata. General observations from the study: Scalp lesions, especially in alopecia totalis/universalis, had higher clonality than normal scalp. Scalp samples also yield sequences of resident alphabeta T cells from normal skin.

As the sequencing template, cDNA was produced by extracting RNA and reverse transcribing it. Only in-frame clones appear in the TCRdb table, and some are missing; sequencing was by immunoSEQ multiplex PCR. The sample has approximately 200,000 clones; roughly three fifths are singletons. Treatment indicated: oral pan-JAK inhibitor, 5-10 mg twice daily. PBMC-derived CD4+ and CD8+ T cells were sorted. Germline loops: CDR1 KGHSH, CDR2 LQKENI. The V gene lost 2 bases and the J gene lost 5 bases, with 9 bases spanning the gap. CDR3 length: 13 amino acids. A remark on this clone: What it binds is unknown. The sample contains more than one DNA sequence encoding this CDR3.

Sequencing used CD4+ T cells sorted from blood, obtained at week 4, from a patient treated with tofacitinib. This chain joins TRBV18 and TRBJ1-1; D call uncertain. The TCR sequence derives from a human donor with alopecia areata. CDR3 DNA: TGTGCCAGCTCACCATCTCCCGGGACTGAAGCTTTCTTT. It yields the protein CASSPSPGTEAFF.